The 8 T cell receptor beta chains reported below all come from one sample, sequenced in a study of preoperative IRX-2 immunotherapy in early breast cancer. The sample's treatment: preoperative locoregional IRX-2 cytokine immunotherapy. TCRdb's copy holds only in-frame clones and misses some; the assay was immunoSEQ multiplex PCR. Altogether 6,000 or so clones are present, around 75% being singletons, with the ten largest covering more than 15%. The source material was tumor tissue, sampled before IRX-2 immunotherapy. The receptors originated from a human donor with breast cancer.

In the case of this clone: The read halts 6 residues before reaching the end of the CDR3 that TCRdb gives. The gene calls are TRBV11-3 and TRBJ1-2; the table's D call, TRBD1, was not checked against the DNA. Germline values: CDR1 SGHNT, CDR2 YENEEA. This CDR3 is built from 15 residues. CDR3 protein: CASSLPGQSLYGYTF. Partial CDR3 DNA: TGTGCCAGCAGCTTGCCGGGACAGAGC.

The chain recombines TRBV30 with TRBJ1-1, with 9 bases matching TRBD1. J lost 5 bases, V lost 3 bases, and 10 bases had no gene match. In germline, CDR1 is GTSNPN, CDR2 SVGIG (reference sequence). CDR3 length equals 15 residues. The CDR3 DNA follows: TGTGCCTGGAGGGATCGACAGGGGGGGTCTACTGAAGCTTTCTTT. It is translated as CAWRDRQGGSTEAFF.

V and J are TRBV6-8 and TRBJ1-1; 7 bases agree with TRBD1. V was clipped by 2 bases and J by 4 bases; unmatched bases: 4. Germline CDR1 is MNHGY and CDR2 is SAAAGT. The CDR3 runs 14 residues. The CDR3 reads CASSYQGEITEAFF. The CDR3 DNA is TGTGCCAGCAGTTACCAGGGGGAAATCACTGAAGCTTTCTTT.

Relative to its sample, this clone is medium-sized (0.01 to 0.1%). V gene TRBV28 combines with J gene TRBJ1-5; no reliable D call. The V end lost 2 bases, the J end lost 1 base, and 9 bases lay between the germline ends. Germline V gene sequence: CDR1 MDHEN, CDR2 SYDVKM. The CDR3 runs to 15 residues. Written as DNA, the CDR3 is TGTGCCAGCAGTTTACCGGGGTTCAGCAATCAGCCCCAGCATTTT. As protein: CASSLPGFSNQPQHF. Looking up the rest from reference TRBV28 and TRBJ1-5 gives the full variable domain: DVKVTQSSRYLVKRTGEKVFLECVQDMDHENMFWYRQDPGLGLRLIYFSYDVKMKEKGDIPEGYSVSREKKERFSLILESASTNQTSMYLCASSLPGFSNQPQHFGDGTRLSIL.

This rearrangement joins TRBV16 to TRBJ1-2; D not certain. In germline, CDR1 is KGHSY, CDR2 FQNENV. CDR3 length: 13 amino acids. V was trimmed by 0 bases and J by 10 bases, leaving 12 bases between them. The CDR3 region has the DNA TGTGCCAGCAGCCAATCGATCGGGAGTGCCTACACCTTC. Amino acids: CASSQSIGSAYTF.

The chain carries TRBV11-3 and TRBJ1-2; D perhaps matches TRBD1 (5 bases). The CDR3 totals 17 residues. Trimming pared 0 bases from V and 7 bases from J, leaving 21 bases between. Germline lookup yields CDR1 SGHNT and CDR2 YENEEA. The CDR3 DNA reads TGTGCCAGCAGCTTAGAGGGCAGGGCATCTCGTTCGGCTGGCTACACCTTC. Amino acid sequence: CASSLEGRASRSAGYTF. Full variable domain (outside the CDR3, taken from reference TRBV11-3 and TRBJ1-2): EAGVVQSPRYKIIEKKQPVAFWCNPISGHNTLYWYLQNLGQGPELLIRYENEEAVDDSQLPKDRFSAERLKGVDSTLKIQPAELGDSAVYLCASSLEGRASRSAGYTFGSGTRLTVV.

The chain has TRBV27 and TRBJ1-2; D perhaps matches TRBD1 (6 bases). Per germline, CDR1 MNHEY and CDR2 SMNVEV (reference sequence). Trimming left V 2 bases short and J 6 bases short, with 10 bases between. There are 13 residues in the CDR3. This CDR3 reads CASSLQGRNGYTF. The CDR3 region has the DNA TGTGCCAGCAGTTTACAGGGGAGGAATGGCTACACCTTC.

V is TRBV28 and J is TRBJ1-1; D is undetermined. The germline V and J ends were trimmed by 7 bases and 4 bases, with 22 bases remaining between them. The CDR3 is 16 amino acids. Germline V gene lookup returns CDR1 MDHEN and CDR2 SYDVKM. The CDR3 nucleotides read TGTGCCAGCACCCTTTTAGTAGGTGTGCTTTCCACTGAAGCTTTCTTT. As protein: CASTLLVGVLSTEAFF.